These 25 T cell receptor beta chains came from one sample sequenced in a study of blood T cell repertoires in COVID-19 (TCRdb year 2020). Library prep was done by the immunoSEQ multiplex PCR assay. TCRdb provides this immuneACCESS table in a form limited to in-frame rearrangements. Some clones are lacking; in checked studies, under half of them reflect an unresolved V gene, and why the rest are absent is not known. Across this sample there are hundreds of thousands of clones, with around nine tenths seen only once. Approximately 1.5% of the sample belongs to the ten largest clones. Material: PBMCs or T cells enriched from blood (not recorded which). Source of these receptors: a woman under 30 who had been exposed to COVID-19.

V usage is TRBV12-5 and J usage is TRBJ1-5; D gene unclear. CDR1 is LGHNT, CDR2 FRNRAP, per germline. Trimming cost V 8 bases and J 7 bases, with 15 bases left between them. This CDR3 is built from 13 residues. The CDR3 sequence: CASSPGGKQPQHF. The CDR3 DNA reads TGTGCTAGTTCCCCGGGCGGGAAGCAGCCCCAGCATTTT.

The chain is built from TRBV5-1 and TRBJ1-5, with TRBD1 identical over 8 bases. Trimming at V came to 1 base and at J to 6 bases, leaving 3 bases not matched to a gene. The germline CDR1 and CDR2 sequences are SGHRS and YFSETQ. This CDR3 contains 14 residues. CDR3 amino acids: CASSLRTGFQPQHF. CDR3 sequence (DNA): TGCGCCAGCAGCTTGCGGACAGGGTTTCAGCCCCAGCATTTT.

This chain uses TRBV6-5 with TRBJ1-2, with D possibly being TRBD1 (5 bases). V was shortened by 5 bases and J by 4 bases, with 14 bases between the two germline ends. The germline gives CDR1 MNHEY, CDR2 SVGAGI. The CDR3 length is 14 residues. DNA of the CDR3: TGTGCCAGCAGTCCCGACAGCCACGGCTATGGCTACACCTTC. This gives the protein CASSPDSHGYGYTF.

J is TRBJ1-1 and V is TRBV4-2, with a possible D match to TRBD1 (6 bases). The V gene lost 1 base and the J gene lost 4 bases, with 16 bases spanning the gap. The CDR3 has 16 residues. CDR1 is LGHNA and CDR2 is YNFKEQ in the germline V gene. The CDR3 sequence: CASSQGTVMEGTEAFF. The CDR3 DNA follows: TGTGCCAGCAGCCAAGGGACAGTTATGGAAGGCACTGAAGCTTTCTTT.

The CDR3 DNA sequence: TGTGCCTGCGACAGGGCGAACACCGGGGAGCTGTTTTTT. This sequence encodes CACDRANTGELFF. The chain recombines TRBV30 with TRBJ2-2; 7 bases match TRBD1. Per germline, CDR1 GTSNPN and CDR2 SVGIG (reference sequence). V gave up 6 bases and J gave up 0 bases; unmatched junction bases: 1. The CDR3 loop spans 13 amino acids.

The J gene is TRBJ2-1, the V gene TRBV15, with 7 bases that match TRBD2. The germline V gene encodes CDR1 LNHNV and CDR2 YYDKDF (reference sequence). Losses at the gene ends were 8 bases for V and 1 base for J; bases not matched to a gene: 5. This CDR3 is built from 14 residues. DNA for the CDR3: TGTGCCACCGGGCGGGGGACTTCCTACAATGAGCAGTTCTTC. Encoded protein: CATGRGTSYNEQFF.

The chain has TRBV6-5 and TRBJ1-6; TRBD1 aligns across 9 bases. After removal of 5 bases from V and 7 bases from J, the junction contained 3 bases not matched to a gene. CDR3 length equals 14 residues. The germline V gene has CDR1 MNHEY and CDR2 SVGAGI. CDR3 nucleotide sequence: TGTGCCAGCAGTCGGGACAGGGACAATTCACCCCTCCACTTT. Protein sequence: CASSRDRDNSPLHF.

There are a few counts of this clone. This sequence joins TRBV6-4 and TRBJ2-1; D is unclear. Germline CDR1 reads MRHNA; CDR2 reads SNTAGT. The length of the CDR3 is 13 residues. Trimming left V 3 bases short and J 6 bases short, with 9 bases between. The chain's CDR3 is CASSEGASNEQFF. The CDR3 nucleotides read TGTGCCAGCAGTGAGGGCGCGAGCAATGAGCAGTTCTTC.

The chain carries TRBV7-6 and TRBJ1-2; 7 nucleotides line up with TRBD1. With V trimmed by 1 base and J by 6 bases, 2 bases remained unmatched. The length of the CDR3 is 13 residues. In germline, CDR1 is SGHVS, CDR2 FNYEAQ. The CDR3 is CASSLVQGDGYTF. The CDR3 nucleotides read TGTGCCAGCAGCTTAGTCCAGGGGGATGGCTACACCTTC.

The rearrangement links TRBV28 to TRBJ2-4; D is possibly TRBD1 (6 bases). This CDR3 comprises 15 residues. V lost 6 bases, J lost 3 bases, and 15 bases lay in between. Germline V gene data show CDR1 as MDHEN and CDR2 as SYDVKM. CDR3 amino acids: CASRPRTALKNIQYF. The DNA of the CDR3 is TGTGCCAGCAGACCGAGGACAGCCCTCAAAAACATTCAGTACTTC.

The chain is built from TRBV23-1 and TRBJ1-6; D is undetermined. TRBV23-1 is given ORF status, its function remaining uncertain. The CDR3 runs 13 residues. V lost 3 bases to trimming and J lost 7 bases, with 7 bases between them. The CDR3 loop is CASSHGSNSPLHF. CDR3 sequence (DNA): TGCGCCAGCAGTCACGGTAGCAATTCACCCCTCCACTTT.

The V call is TRBV6-1, the J call TRBJ2-6; D perhaps matches TRBD2 (5 bases). The CDR3 is 15 residues long. Trimming stripped 3 bases from V and 2 bases from J, with 8 bases between. From germline, CDR1 is MNHNS and CDR2 SASEGT. The CDR3 protein is CASSEWGAGANVLTF. CDR3 in DNA: TGTGCCAGCAGTGAGTGGGGAGCTGGGGCCAACGTCCTGACTTTC.

The chain recombines TRBV5-5 with TRBJ2-5, with 12 nucleotides matching TRBD2. CDR1 and CDR2 (germline): SGHKS, YYEKEE (reference sequence). V lost 0 bases and J lost 7; bases outside the gene matches: 7. CDR3 size: 16 residues. For the CDR3, the DNA is TGTGCCAGCAGCTTGGGCCTAGCGGGGGGGCCTCGGACCCAGTACTTC. Translation gives CASSLGLAGGPRTQYF. Complete variable domain (other parts from reference TRBV5-5 and TRBJ2-5): DAGVTQSPTHLIKTRGQQVTLRCSPISGHKSVSWYQQVLGQGPQFIFQYYEKEERGRGNFPDRFSARQFPNYSSELNVNALLLGDSALYLCASSLGLAGGPRTQYFGPGTRLLVL.

V gene TRBV11-2 combines with J gene TRBJ1-1, with a weak D call TRBD1 (5 bases). CDR1 is SGHAT and CDR2 is FQNNGV in the germline V gene. This CDR3 is 16 amino acids long. Trimming shortened V by 0 bases and J by 1 base, and 12 bases separated the two germline ends. CDR3 region: CASSLELGLGNTEAFF. DNA of the CDR3: TGTGCCAGCAGCTTAGAGTTGGGGCTGGGGAACACTGAAGCTTTCTTT.

The V and J genes are TRBV19 and TRBJ1-2; D is unclear. V was trimmed by 10 bases and J by 2 bases, leaving 20 bases between them. The germline V gene encodes CDR1 LNHDA and CDR2 SQIVND (reference sequence). The CDR3 is 15 amino acids. As DNA, the CDR3 is TGTGCCACTCTCGGGTGGCGGTCTGTCAACTATGGCTACACCTTC. This translates into CATLGWRSVNYGYTF. Complete variable domain (other parts from reference TRBV19 and TRBJ1-2): DGGITQSPKYLFRKEGQNVTLSCEQNLNHDAMYWYRQDPGQGLRLIYYSQIVNDFQKGDIAEGYSVSREKKESFPLTVTSAQKNPTAFYLCATLGWRSVNYGYTFGSGTRLTVV.

This rearrangement joins TRBV6-5 to TRBJ2-6; TRBD1 aligns across 10 bases. The germline gives CDR1 MNHEY, CDR2 SVGAGI. CDR3 length equals 16 residues. V shed 2 bases and J 4 bases; nucleotides not matched to a gene: 2. The CDR3 DNA reads as TGTGCCAGCAGTTACCGACAGGGGGCCGGGGCCAACGTCCTGACTTTC. Its protein is CASSYRQGAGANVLTF.

The gene calls are TRBV29-1 and TRBJ2-1, with 7 bases lining up with TRBD2. Trimming took 4 bases from V and 4 from J; bases not matched to a gene: 7. The CDR3 extends over 14 amino acids. Germline CDR1 and CDR2: SQVTM and ANQGSEA. The CDR3 here is CSVGKGLQYNEQFF. CDR3 nucleotides: TGCAGCGTTGGAAAGGGACTACAGTACAATGAGCAGTTCTTC.

The chain has TRBV18 and TRBJ2-1; 8 bases are shared with TRBD2. The CDR3 loop spans 17 amino acids. Per the germline V gene, CDR1 is KGHSH and CDR2 is LQKENI. The trim removed 4 bases at V and 12 bases at J, leaving 20 bases unmatched. The CDR3 protein is CASSLKRSGNYNEGQFF. The CDR3 DNA reads TGTGCCAGCTCACTAAAGCGTAGCGGGAATTACAATGAAGGGCAGTTCTTC.

The chain links TRBV2 to TRBJ1-2; 10 positions match TRBD1. The CDR3 has 15 amino acids. Germline V gene sequence: CDR1 SNHLY, CDR2 FYNNEI. The V and J ends lost 3 bases and 4 bases, in that order; junction bases with no gene match: 5. The CDR3 bases are TGTGCCAGCAGTGAGTCAGGACAGGGGGTCTATGGCTACACCTTC. It is translated as CASSESGQGVYGYTF.

The chain joins TRBV6-6 to TRBJ2-5; no clear D gene. V was shortened by 2 bases and J by 4 bases, with 8 bases between the two germline ends. Germline V gives CDR1 MNHNY, CDR2 SVGAGI (reference sequence). The CDR3 spans 13 residues. CDR3 sequence reads: CASSYGSGETQYF. CDR3 nucleotide sequence: TGTGCCAGCAGTTACGGATCGGGAGAGACCCAGTACTTC.

This clone was recorded a few times. The chain joins TRBV6-5 to TRBJ1-2; D is perhaps TRBD1 (5 bases). CDR1 is MNHEY and CDR2 is SVGAGI in the germline V gene. The CDR3 is made up of 14 amino acids. Trimming stripped 6 bases from V and 4 bases from J, with 15 bases between. The CDR3 loop is CASSRDFTTYGYTF. The DNA of the CDR3 is TGTGCCAGCAGCAGGGATTTTACGACCTATGGCTACACCTTC.

This clone was detected a few times. The same CDR3 also results from other DNA sequences found in this sample. The chain couples TRBV7-9 to TRBJ2-7, with D unclear. The CDR3 runs 13 residues. The germline gives CDR1 SEHNR, CDR2 FQNEAQ (reference sequence). The V end lost 0 bases, the J end lost 2 bases, and 5 bases lay between the germline ends. Here the CDR3 DNA reads TGTGCCAGCAGCTTAGCCCTTACCTACGAGCAGTACTTC. Amino acid sequence: CASSLALTYEQYF.

The chain employs TRBV19 and TRBJ2-1; possible D gene TRBD1, 6 bases. V lost 5 bases, J lost 7 bases, and 12 bases lay in between. Per germline, CDR1 LNHDA and CDR2 SQIVND (reference sequence). The CDR3 spans 13 residues. The CDR3 loop reads CASSSQGSNEQFF. For the CDR3, the DNA is TGTGCCAGTAGTTCCCAGGGGAGTAATGAGCAGTTCTTC.

The chain has TRBV7-3 and TRBJ2-2; the D gene is possibly TRBD2 (5 bases). Germline loops: CDR1 SGHTA, CDR2 FQGTGA. This CDR3 spans 17 amino acids. The ends were cut back, 0 bases at V and 2 bases at J, with 13 bases in the middle. CDR3 DNA sequence: TGTGCCAGCAGCTTAACGGCAATGGGAGAAAACACCGGGGAGCTGTTTTTT. This gives the protein CASSLTAMGENTGELFF.

The gene calls are TRBV25-1 and TRBJ2-7, with 10 positions matching TRBD2. Germline loops: CDR1 MGHDK, CDR2 SYGVNS. The length of the CDR3 is 15 residues. The J segment lost 4 bases and the V segment lost 2 bases, leaving 5 bases of the junction unmatched. The CDR3 DNA sequence: TGTGCCAGCAGTGAACTTGGGACTAGCGCATACGAGCAGTACTTC. Translation: CASSELGTSAYEQYF.